A selection of T cell receptor beta chains follows, all from one sample in a study of cytomegalovirus exposure and HLA in healthy donors. Profiled with immunoSEQ multiplex PCR; TCRdb holds only in-frame clones, not every one. The sample holds some 240,000 clones; around 90% are singletons and the top ten take 1.5% to 2%. Sequencing was done on a sample of PBMCs. All receptors derive from a girl aged 2 to 9 in good health and CMV-seronegative. The CDR3 runs from the conserved cysteine through the conserved F or W.

V | CDR3
TRBV7-3 | CASSVYPSSYNEQFF
TRBV7-2 | CASSLVGVGYTF
TRBV2 | CASSTGTYEQYF
TRBV5-1 | CASSTETPAGEQYF
TRBV5-1 | CASNRREYTGELFF
TRBV9 | CASSVTGTPNTGELFF
TRBV9 | CASSVAPARETQYF
TRBV6-6 | CASSDLAGPPREQYF
TRBV9 | CASSVEGVASGGTGVNEQFF
TRBV6-6 | CASSPPGFKNIQYF